This TCR beta chain is from a study of CD8+ T cells in alopecia areata. The treatment was: oral pan-JAK inhibitor, 5-10 mg twice daily. Turning to this clone: Its antigen remains unknown. The junction does not match germline at one end; this may be a read error.

Germline assignment: CDR1 KGHSH and CDR2 LQKENI. The length of the CDR3 is 11 residues. cDNA prepared by RNA extraction and subsequent reverse transcription served as the template for sequencing. This table comes from immunoSEQ multiplex PCR, and its TCRdb copy is limited to in-frame clones, with some not included. The table lists 150,000 to 200,000 clones, around 71% of them singletons. General observations from the study: Treatment with tofacitinib significantly lowered scalp clonality and reduced expanded CD8+ clones among the top 100. Persistence during tofacitinib was seen for many expanded lesional clones in scalp and blood. Scalp lesions, especially in alopecia totalis/universalis, had higher clonality than normal scalp.

This rearrangement joins TRBV18 to TRBJ2-5; D remains ambiguous. The source was CD4+ T cells sorted from blood, collected at week 4, from a patient treated with tofacitinib. This sequence was found in a human donor with alopecia areata. CDR3 protein: CASSPQQTQYF. DNA of the CDR3: TGTGCCAGCTCACCCCAACAGACCCAGTACTTC.